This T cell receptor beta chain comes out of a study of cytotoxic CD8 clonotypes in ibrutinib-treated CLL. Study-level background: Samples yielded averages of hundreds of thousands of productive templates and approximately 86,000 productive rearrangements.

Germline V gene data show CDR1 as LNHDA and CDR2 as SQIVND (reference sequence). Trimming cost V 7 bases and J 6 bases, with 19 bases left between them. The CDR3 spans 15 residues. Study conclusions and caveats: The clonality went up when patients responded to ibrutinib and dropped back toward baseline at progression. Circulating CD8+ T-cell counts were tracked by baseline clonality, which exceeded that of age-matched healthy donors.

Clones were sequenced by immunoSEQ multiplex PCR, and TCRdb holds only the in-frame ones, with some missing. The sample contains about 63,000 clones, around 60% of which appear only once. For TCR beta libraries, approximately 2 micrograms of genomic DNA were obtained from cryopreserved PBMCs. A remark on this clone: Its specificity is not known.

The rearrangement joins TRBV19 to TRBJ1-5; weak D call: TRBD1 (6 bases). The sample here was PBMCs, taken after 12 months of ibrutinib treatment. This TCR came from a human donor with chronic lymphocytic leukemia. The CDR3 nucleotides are TGTGCCAGTACCCTATCCCGGGGGGCTCGTCAGCCCCAGCATTTT. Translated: CASTLSRGARQPQHF.